This TCR beta chain was obtained from a study of identical twins. TCRdb used MiXCR to reprocess the 5' RACE reads, holding one entry per CDR3 protein. There are about 200,000 distinct CDR3 sequences in the sample; around 6.8% occur only once, and 1.5% to 2.5% lies in the top ten. Comments on this clonotype: What it binds is not known.

Study-wide points: Insertions were reduced in abundant cord blood beta clonotypes but not in memory repertoires.

CDR3 length: 15 residues. Germline-derived CDR1 and CDR2 are MNHEY and SVGEGT. Unmatched junction bases numbered 6, after V lost 5 bases and J lost 3 bases. These same data were also listed under a study on yellow fever vaccine responses in identical twins.

The TCR sequence derives from a woman younger than 30 in good health. The source material was memory (CD45RO+) T cells sorted from blood. The genes are TRBV6-2 or TRBV6-3 and TRBJ1-2; 10 nucleotides line up with TRBD1. CDR3 region: CASSNLDRGYYGYTF. The CDR3 DNA reads TGTGCCAGCAGTAACCTGGACAGGGGGTACTATGGCTACACCTTC.